This T cell receptor (beta chain) was recovered during a study of pediatric ulcerative colitis (dated by TCRdb to the late 2010s). About the study as a whole: Of the ulcerative colitis patients, seven or eight had pancolitis and two had left-sided colitis, and histology in every patient was consistent with ulcerative colitis. The Pediatric Ulcerative Colitis Activity Index classified a couple of patients as having mild disease, four as having moderate disease and three as having acute severe colitis. From 9 or 10 newly diagnosed, treatment-naive pediatric ulcerative colitis patients and a handful of non-IBD control children, paired blood and rectal samples were collected. Overall study outcomes, separate from this receptor: A couple of rectal CDR3 clonotypes were detected in all ulcerative colitis patients and were not detected in any of the controls. Because repertoires were derived from total lymphocyte DNA, patterns in rare subsets such as regulatory T cells may not have been reflected. Features of the rectal repertoire distinguished controls, mild-moderate colitis patients and acute severe colitis patients, and in acute severe colitis, rectal diversity was reduced because of clonal expansions. A couple of patients' blood samples yielded substantially fewer templates for technical reasons and were excluded from blood-rectal overlap analysis. Blood-derived T cells may have been included in rectal pinch biopsies, especially in patients with overt colitis. Clonal overlap between a subject's own blood and rectum was significantly greater in ulcerative colitis patients than in controls, which suggests more T cell trafficking to inflamed tissue. The healthy control group was small, consisting of only four individuals.

Comments on this clone: Its antigen remains unidentified. Base quality data are lacking; no much larger clone is found one base away.

During colonoscopy, one to two pinch biopsies were obtained from the rectum for research. Ulcerative colitis patients had received no immunosuppressive medication before the diagnostic colonoscopy. Before DNA was isolated, the rectal biopsies underwent proteinase K digestion. The Wizard kit (Promega) was used to extract genomic DNA from blood and intestinal samples. Through the immunoSEQ TRB Survey service, multiplex V and J primers were used to amplify rearranged CDR3 beta regions from genomic DNA. To keep sequencing depth equal across samples, survey-level depth of up to 500,000 reads per sample was applied. Libraries were purified and pooled, and sequencing was performed on Illumina technology. The study's own analysis went as follows. immunoSEQ online tools were used for productive clonality, sample overlap, pairwise scatters, CDR3 beta length, V/D/J gene usage and productiveness. Calculated diversity was defined as the number of unique rearrangements divided by total templates times 100, and Shannon and Simpson indices were additionally computed. Principal component analysis used the R prcomp function and ggbiplot package on Z-score normalized data. Blood-rectal clonal overlap within each subject was quantified with Morisita's index. TCRdb limited this immuneACCESS table to in-frame rearrangements with V and J called. A share of clones is missing; checked studies link under half to unresolved V genes, and the rest is unexplained. From that table come the V and J calls and clone size; the DNA was used to work out D and trimming. Here the sample has 35,000 to 45,000 clones; 75% occur a single time. The ten largest clones take up 7.5% to 9% of the sample.

As encoded in the germline V gene, CDR1 is SGHTA while CDR2 is FQGNSA. V is clipped by 6 bases and J by 8 bases, and the sequence between their germline boundaries is 20 bases long. From its cysteine to its phenylalanine, the CDR3 spans 16 amino acids. Of the read, only the CDR3 DNA is kept; its 48 bases are in frame from base 1. The chain is assembled from TRBV7-2 and TRBJ1-6; the D region possibly corresponds to TRBD1 (5 bases align). Sequenced input: gut tissue. This TCR came from a boy aged 5-17 years with severe ulcerative colitis. For the CDR3, the sequence is CASRSGRGRLDSPLHF. The nucleotide sequence is given as TGTGCCAGCAGGAGTGGGCGGGGGAGATTAGATTCACCCCTCCACTTT.